The sequence of this T cell receptor beta chain was determined in a study of control samples from healthy donors and cancer patients. Only in-frame clones appear in the TCRdb table, and some are missing; sequencing was by immunoSEQ multiplex PCR. This table holds roughly 170,000 clones, 91% found once. Trimming removed 7 bases from V and 1 base from J, with 13 bases in between. The CDR3 totals 14 residues. Germline CDR1 and CDR2: LNHDA and SQIVND (reference sequence). This receptor was taken from a woman aged 35 to 49 in good health. The chain is built from TRBV19 and TRBJ1-1; D remains ambiguous. Sequenced input: blood. CDR3 loop: CASKADGKNTEAFF. The CDR3 DNA follows: TGTGCCAGTAAGGCCGACGGCAAGAACACTGAAGCTTTCTTT.